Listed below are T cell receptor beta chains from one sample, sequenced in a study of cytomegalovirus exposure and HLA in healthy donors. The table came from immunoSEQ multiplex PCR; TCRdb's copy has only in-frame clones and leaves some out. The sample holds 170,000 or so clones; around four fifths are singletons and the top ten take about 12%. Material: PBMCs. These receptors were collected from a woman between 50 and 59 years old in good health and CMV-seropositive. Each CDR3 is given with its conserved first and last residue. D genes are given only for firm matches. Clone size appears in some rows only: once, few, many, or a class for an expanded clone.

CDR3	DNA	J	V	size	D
CASSPGGENNEQFF	TGTGCCAGCAGTCCCGGCGGGGAAAACAATGAGCAGTTCTTC	TRBJ2-1	TRBV2	-	-
CASSGSFLGEAFF	TGTGCCAGCAGTGGGTCCTTCCTCGGGGAAGCTTTCTTT	TRBJ1-1	TRBV2	few	-
CASSWDSANTGELFF	TGCGCCAGCAGTTGGGACAGCGCGAACACCGGGGAGCTGTTTTTT	TRBJ2-2	TRBV5-1	once	TRBD1
CTSSLYQGQQPQHF	TGTACCAGCAGCTTGTATCAGGGTCAACAGCCCCAGCATTTT	TRBJ1-5	TRBV5-6	-	-
CASSFTGPKTQYF	TGTGCCAGCAGTTTTACAGGGCCGAAGACCCAGTACTTC	TRBJ2-5	TRBV2	-	-
CASSEMSGGPNEQFF	TGTGCCAGCAGTGAAATGAGCGGGGGGCCAAATGAGCAGTTCTTC	TRBJ2-1	TRBV25-1	-	TRBD2
CSSSTPSRGNNEQFF	TGTTCCAGCAGCACACCCTCGCGGGGGAACAATGAGCAGTTCTTC	TRBJ2-1	TRBV7-9	-	TRBD2
CAGRRTGNYNEQFF	TGTGCCGGGAGGAGGACAGGGAACTACAATGAGCAGTTCTTC	TRBJ2-1	TRBV6-1	-	TRBD1
CASSWGGSHTDTQYF	TGTGCCAGCAGCTGGGGGGGCTCTCACACAGATACGCAGTATTTT	TRBJ2-3	TRBV5-6	-	-
CASTERPNYGYTF	TGTGCCAGCACCGAGCGACCGAACTATGGCTACACCTTC	TRBJ1-2	TRBV6-1	-	-
CASYDRAYEQYF	TGTGCCAGCTATGACAGGGCCTACGAGCAGTACTTC	TRBJ2-7	TRBV2	-	TRBD1